The 15 T cell receptor beta chains below all came from one sample that was sequenced in a study of beta chain features in type 1 diabetes listed by TCRdb under 2018. Library preparation was by the immunoSEQ multiplex PCR assay. The entire amount of isolated RNA was reverse transcribed using the High Capacity cDNA Reverse Transcription Kit, so the sequenced TCRB transcripts were expressed ones. In its TCRdb copy, this immuneACCESS table keeps in-frame sequences only and misses some clones. Where compared with another copy, unresolved V genes explain less than half of these, and the others have no known cause. The sample table contains approximately 150,000 clones; only one count was recorded for more than 9% of them. The biggest ten clones account for roughly 1.4% of the sample. The sequenced material came from naive CD4+ T cells from blood. The cell subset or site label of this sample denotes: true naive CD4+ T cells. The receptors here all came from a man aged 18 to 29 in good health.

This clone has a handful of counts. This chain links TRBV28 with TRBJ1-3; TRBD1 agrees at 10 bases. V shed 4 bases and J 4 bases; nucleotides not matched to a gene: 7. The CDR3 has 16 residues. Germline V gene data show CDR1 as MDHEN and CDR2 as SYDVKM. CDR3 bases: TGTGCCAGCAGTTCGGGACAGGGGACTTCGGGAAACACCATATATTTT. This codes for CASSSGQGTSGNTIYF.

V is TRBV10-3 and J is TRBJ2-7; TRBD2 matches at 15 bases. The CDR3 is 16 amino acids. V lost 5 bases, J lost 5 bases, and 7 bases stayed unmatched. The germline V gene encodes CDR1 ENHRY and CDR2 SYGVKD. CDR3 region: CAISWTSGGAKNEQYF. Here the CDR3 DNA reads TGTGCCATCAGTTGGACTAGCGGGGGGGCGAAGAACGAGCAGTACTTC.

This clone was picked up a small number of times. The chain recombines TRBV7-2 with TRBJ2-7; D is uncertain. Trimming shortened V by 0 bases and J by 0 bases, and 9 bases separated the two germline ends. The CDR3 is 15 residues long. Germline V gene data show CDR1 as SGHTA and CDR2 as FQGNSA. This CDR3 reads CASSLAFSGSYEQYF. DNA of the CDR3: TGTGCCAGCAGCTTAGCATTCAGTGGCTCCTACGAGCAGTACTTC. Complete variable domain (other parts from reference TRBV7-2 and TRBJ2-7): GAGVSQSPSNKVTEKGKDVELRCDPISGHTALYWYRQSLGQGLEFLIYFQGNSAPDKSGLPSDRFSAERTGGSVSTLTIQRTQQEDSAVYLCASSLAFSGSYEQYFGPGTRLTVT.

This chain links TRBV19 with TRBJ2-5, with TRBD2 identical over 10 bases. After removal of 2 bases from V and 4 bases from J, the junction contained 1 base not matched to a gene. Germline V gene lookup returns CDR1 LNHDA and CDR2 SQIVND (reference sequence). The CDR3 covers 14 residues. CDR3 in amino acids: CASSISSGGETQYF. The CDR3 coding sequence is TGTGCCAGTAGTATATCTAGCGGGGGAGAGACCCAGTACTTC.

This clone was seen repeatedly, ten times or more. This sequence joins TRBV7-3 and TRBJ2-6; TRBD2 might be the D (6 bases). Trimming removed 8 bases at V and 4 bases at J, with 9 bases between. The CDR3 is 13 amino acids. Looked up from germline, CDR1 is SGHTA and CDR2 is FQGTGA. CDR3 coding DNA: TGTGCCAGCGGAGGGCTCGGGGCCAACGTCCTGACTTTC. Translating it yields CASGGLGANVLTF.

This clone was counted only a few times. The chain combines TRBV6-1 with TRBJ2-7; 8 bases line up with TRBD2. Germline V gene lookup returns CDR1 MNHNS and CDR2 SASEGT. J was trimmed by 3 bases and V by 6 bases; bases with no gene match: 4. This CDR3 is built from 13 residues. CDR3 coding DNA: TGTGCCAGCAGCCTAAGCGGGAGCTACGAGCAGTACTTC. Amino acid sequence: CASSLSGSYEQYF.

The chain combines TRBV5-1 with TRBJ2-5, with D possibly being TRBD2 (5 bases). Trimming removed 0 bases at V and 0 bases at J, with 9 bases between. Germline lookup yields CDR1 SGHRS and CDR2 YFSETQ. This CDR3 spans 15 amino acids. CDR3 region: CASSLAAADQETQYF. The CDR3 bases are TGCGCCAGCAGCTTGGCAGCGGCGGACCAAGAGACCCAGTACTTC. Full variable domain (outside the CDR3, taken from reference TRBV5-1 and TRBJ2-5): KAGVTQTPRYLIKTRGQQVTLSCSPISGHRSVSWYQQTPGQGLQFLFEYFSETQRNKGNFPGRFSGRQFSNSRSEMNVSTLELGDSALYLCASSLAAADQETQYFGPGTRLLVL.

The genes are TRBV19 and TRBJ1-5; unclear D gene. CDR1 is LNHDA and CDR2 is SQIVND in the germline V gene (reference sequence). The CDR3 loop spans 15 amino acids. Deletions cut 6 bases from V and 0 bases from J, with 12 bases between. CDR3 DNA: TGTGCCAGTAGCCGCAGCGGGGATAGCAATCAGCCCCAGCATTTT. It translates to CASSRSGDSNQPQHF.

The genes are TRBV4-3 and TRBJ1-4; D remains unclear. The CDR3 spans 16 residues. Germline V gives CDR1 LGHNA, CDR2 YSLEER. The V end lost 0 bases, the J end lost 8 bases, and 16 bases lay between the germline ends. The CDR3 region is CASSQDLVSFSEKLFF. In DNA form, the CDR3 reads TGCGCCAGCAGCCAAGATCTAGTGAGTTTTTCGGAAAAACTGTTTTTT.

CDR3 coding DNA: TGTGCCAGCCGGGGACTAGCGGGGGTCGGGCAGTATTTT. Its protein product is CASRGLAGVGQYF. The chain links TRBV2 to TRBJ2-3; 14 bases map to TRBD2. This CDR3 is built from 13 residues. Trimming cost V 8 bases and J 11 bases; bases outside gene matches: 6. Germline V gene lookup returns CDR1 SNHLY and CDR2 FYNNEI. The full variable domain, with the rest looked up from reference TRBV2 and TRBJ2-3, is EPEVTQTPSHQVTQMGQEVILRCVPISNHLYFYWYRQILGQKVEFLVSFYNNEISEKSEIFDDQFSVERPDGSNFTLKIRSTKLEDSAMYFCASRGLAGVGQYFGPGTRLTVL.

This clone has more than one count but fewer than ten. V usage is TRBV5-4 and J usage is TRBJ1-5, with 9 bases matching TRBD1. Germline-derived CDR1 and CDR2 are SGHNT and YYREEE (reference sequence). The CDR3 is 15 residues long. Unmatched junction bases numbered 2, after V lost 3 bases and J lost 1 base. CDR3 in amino acids: CASSSGTGSNQPQHF. As DNA, the CDR3 is TGTGCCAGCAGCTCCGGGACAGGGAGCAATCAGCCCCAGCATTTT.

This clone has only a few counts. The chain carries TRBV2 and TRBJ2-7; perhaps TRBD1 as D (6 bases). Trimming removed 4 bases from V and 2 bases from J, with 12 bases in between. CDR3 size: 14 residues. From germline, CDR1 is SNHLY and CDR2 FYNNEI. CDR3 amino acids: CASSVGQGTYEQYF. CDR3 DNA: TGTGCCAGCAGTGTCGGGCAGGGGACCTACGAGCAGTACTTC.

The CDR3 nucleotides are TGTGCCAGCAGCTTGGGACAGGGGTTCACTGAAGCTTTCTTT. It is translated as CASSLGQGFTEAFF. The chain couples TRBV5-4 to TRBJ1-1; 8 bases fit TRBD1. The V segment lost 0 bases and the J segment 4 bases; nucleotides outside the gene matches: 2. Germline V gives CDR1 SGHNT, CDR2 YYREEE (reference sequence). The CDR3 has 14 amino acids.

A few counts support this clone. This sequence joins TRBV19 and TRBJ2-1; TRBD1 matches at 10 bases. V trimming: 5 bases; J trimming: 6 bases; junction bases outside the gene matches: 7. Germline V lookup: CDR1 LNHDA, CDR2 SQIVND (reference sequence). The CDR3 has 15 amino acids. The CDR3, as DNA: TGTGCCAGTAGTGATCTTGGACAGGGGGGCAATGAGCAGTTCTTC. Translating gives CASSDLGQGGNEQFF.

The rearrangement joins TRBV7-6 to TRBJ2-7; 9 bases map to TRBD1. The CDR3 is 15 residues long. The germline gives CDR1 SGHVS, CDR2 FNYEAQ. V was pared by 5 bases and J by 5 bases, with 10 bases of the junction left unmatched. The CDR3 protein is CASSPGWTGDHEQYF. The CDR3 nucleotides read TGTGCCAGCAGCCCAGGCTGGACAGGGGACCACGAGCAGTACTTC. The whole variable domain, filled in from reference TRBV7-6 and TRBJ2-7, reads GAGVSQSPRYKVTKRGQDVALRCDPISGHVSLYWYRQALGQGPEFLTYFNYEAQQDKSGLPNDRFSAERPEGSISTLTIQRTEQRDSAMYRCASSPGWTGDHEQYFGPGTRLTVT.